The 29 T cell receptor beta chains in this list originate from one sample, sequenced in a study of CXCR3-negative and CXCR3-positive naive CD8 T cells. For these TCRs, the target antigens are not known. General study results and limits: Higher TRB CDR3 hydrophobicity marked CXCR3-positive naive cells relative to CXCR3-negative naive cells.

TRB cDNA was prepared as libraries by UMI-labeled 5' RACE. TCRdb derives one entry per CDR3 protein from the 5' RACE reads, leaving out DNA. Here the sample table reports under 110,000 distinct CDR3 sequences. Sequencing was carried out using naive CXCR3+ CD8+ T cells from blood. The subset: CD45RO-CCR7+CD27+CD95- naive CD8+ T cells expressing CXCR3 (TNR3+). These receptors originate from a human donor in good health. Some clones in this sample may be carry-over from other donors' samples.

V and J are TRBV5-6 and TRBJ2-2. The length of the CDR3 is 16 residues. Germline V gene sequence: CDR1 SGHDT, CDR2 YYEEEE. This CDR3 is CASSLGSYGNTGELFF.

The rearrangement links TRBV7-9 to TRBJ1-5. This CDR3 has 13 amino acids. CDR1 and CDR2 from the germline V gene are SEHNR and FQNEAQ (reference sequence). The CDR3: CASSLAGDQPQHF.

This chain links TRBV2 with TRBJ2-5; the D gene TCRdb calls, TRBD1, cannot be checked with no DNA. The CDR3 has 13 amino acids. Germline assignment: CDR1 SNHLY and CDR2 FYNNEI. The CDR3 here is CASEDGGVETQYF.

V gene TRBV7-6 combines with J gene TRBJ2-3; TCRdb's D call of TRBD1 is untestable without DNA. The CDR3 sequence is 15 residues long. The V gene's germline CDR1 is SGHVS and CDR2 FNYEAQ. The chain's CDR3 is CASSLRGALTDTQYF.

The V call is TRBV3-1, the J call TRBJ2-7; there is no DNA to check the TCRdb D call of TRBD2. Germline lookup yields CDR1 LGHDT and CDR2 YNNKEL (reference sequence). The CDR3 has 15 residues. The CDR3 here is CASSDRTSGGHEQYF.

The chain recombines TRBV7-2 with TRBJ1-1. The germline gives CDR1 SGHTA, CDR2 FQGNSA. The length of the CDR3 is 14 residues. The CDR3 loop is CASSPALGNTEAFF.

The V and J genes are TRBV29-1 and TRBJ2-1. The germline V gene encodes CDR1 SQVTM and CDR2 ANQGSEA. This CDR3 has 16 residues. The CDR3 spells CSVDFYTGASYNEQFF.

The chain joins TRBV11-2 to TRBJ1-1. The CDR3 sequence is 15 residues long. Germline values: CDR1 SGHAT, CDR2 FQNNGV. The CDR3 spells CASSLDLTGNTEAFF.

J is TRBJ1-1 and V is TRBV30; the TCRdb D gene call, TRBD1, has no DNA to confirm it. Looked up from germline, CDR1 is GTSNPN and CDR2 is SVGIG (reference sequence). The CDR3 is 15 amino acids. CDR3 loop: CAWSSGALGDTEAFF.

The CDR3 spells CASSLGLAIDEQFF. The gene calls are TRBV7-9 and TRBJ2-1; TCRdb selects TRBD2, and the lack of DNA leaves this call unchecked. The CDR3 totals 14 residues. Germline CDR1 reads SEHNR; CDR2 reads FQNEAQ (reference sequence).

The rearrangement links TRBV27 to TRBJ1-1; the D call from TCRdb, TRBD1, cannot be confirmed without DNA. CDR1 MNHEY and CDR2 SMNVEV come from the germline V gene (reference sequence). This CDR3 has 13 amino acids. This CDR3 reads CASSPNRGTEAFF.

The rearrangement uses TRBV7-3 and TRBJ2-7; absent DNA, TCRdb's TRBD2 call cannot be checked. The CDR3 extends over 17 amino acids. CDR1 is SGHTA, CDR2 FQGTGA, per germline. CDR3 amino acids: CASSLLQREDPSYEQYF.

This chain uses TRBV7-9 with TRBJ2-2; with no DNA, the TCRdb D assignment of TRBD1 cannot be verified. CDR1 and CDR2 (germline): SEHNR, FQNEAQ (reference sequence). The CDR3 runs 17 residues. The CDR3 here is CASSLAWTGAGAGELFF. The full variable domain, with the rest looked up from reference TRBV7-9 and TRBJ2-2, is DTGVSQNPRHKITKRGQNVTFRCDPISEHNRLYWYRQTLGQGPEFLTYFQNEAQLEKSRLLSDRFSAERPKGSFSTLEIQRTEQGDSAMYLCASSLAWTGAGAGELFFGEGSRLTVL.

The V call is TRBV11-1, the J call TRBJ2-6. The CDR3 totals 17 residues. Germline CDR1 and CDR2: SGHAT and FQDESV (reference sequence). CDR3 sequence reads: CASSLYFSDSGANVLTF.

This chain connects TRBV29-1 to TRBJ1-2; as DNA is missing, the TRBD1 call by TCRdb cannot be tested. Germline loops: CDR1 SQVTM, CDR2 ANQGSEA. The length of the CDR3 is 16 residues. CDR3 loop: CSAFLTKGGDNYGYTF.

CDR3 amino acids: CASSDGWEDQPQHF. The chain recombines TRBV19 with TRBJ1-5. Germline V gene sequence: CDR1 LNHDA, CDR2 SQIVND (reference sequence). The CDR3 spans 14 residues.

The chain uses TRBV21-1 and TRBJ2-7. TRBV21-1 is a known pseudogene. The CDR3 covers 12 residues. The CDR3 region is CASSKGNYEQYF.

V and J are TRBV19 and TRBJ2-1; there is no DNA to check the TCRdb D call of TRBD1. CDR1 LNHDA and CDR2 SQIVND come from the germline V gene (reference sequence). The CDR3 contains 16 residues. The CDR3 reads CASSEGGLISYNEQFF.

The chain recombines TRBV6-2 or TRBV6-3 with TRBJ2-1; the D gene TCRdb calls, TRBD1, cannot be checked with no DNA. The CDR3 is 16 residues long. Germline assignment: CDR1 MNHEY and CDR2 SVGEGT. The CDR3: CASSYWGGGGGSEQFF.

The CDR3 loop is CASSLWNTEAFF. The chain recombines TRBV12-3 or TRBV12-4 with TRBJ1-1. CDR3 length: 12 residues.

The chain has TRBV9 and TRBJ2-3. The germline V gene encodes CDR1 SGDLS and CDR2 YYNGEE. This CDR3 spans 15 amino acids. The CDR3 spells CASSVGVSSTDTQYF. Looking up the rest from reference TRBV9 and TRBJ2-3 gives the full variable domain: DSGVTQTPKHLITATGQRVTLRCSPRSGDLSVYWYQQSLDQGLQFLIQYYNGEERAKGNILERFSAQQFPDLHSELNLSSLELGDSALYFCASSVGVSSTDTQYFGPGTRLTVL.

The chain couples TRBV7-9 to TRBJ2-7; TCRdb designates TRBD2, a call that cannot be tested without DNA. Germline values: CDR1 SEHNR, CDR2 FQNEAQ (reference sequence). This CDR3 is 16 amino acids long. CDR3 loop: CASSPQGTSPSYEQYF.

J is TRBJ1-1 and V is TRBV7-9; as DNA is missing, the TRBD1 call by TCRdb cannot be tested. This CDR3 contains 13 residues. Germline CDR1 reads SEHNR; CDR2 reads FQNEAQ (reference sequence). CDR3 residues: CASSLDPETSAFF.

The chain carries TRBV29-1 and TRBJ2-1. Germline V gene data show CDR1 as SQVTM and CDR2 as ANQGSEA. The length of the CDR3 is 12 residues. The CDR3 here is CSVGSSYNEQFF.

The CDR3: CASSSTGNYGYTF. The chain carries TRBV7-8 and TRBJ1-2; the D gene TCRdb calls, TRBD1, cannot be checked with no DNA. The CDR3 consists of 13 residues. CDR1 is SGHVS and CDR2 is FQNEAQ in the germline V gene.

J is TRBJ2-7 and V is TRBV19; TCRdb selects TRBD1, and the lack of DNA leaves this call unchecked. There are 14 residues in the CDR3. The germline CDR1 and CDR2 sequences are LNHDA and SQIVND (reference sequence). The CDR3: CASSITGMSYEQYF. The full variable domain, rest sourced from reference TRBV19 and TRBJ2-7, is DGGITQSPKYLFRKEGQNVTLSCEQNLNHDAMYWYRQDPGQGLRLIYYSQIVNDFQKGDIAEGYSVSREKKESFPLTVTSAQKNPTAFYLCASSITGMSYEQYFGPGTRLTVT.

The rearrangement uses TRBV27 and TRBJ1-2; TCRdb outputs TRBD1, but without DNA this stays unchecked. CDR3 length: 15 amino acids. Looked up from germline, CDR1 is MNHEY and CDR2 is SMNVEV (reference sequence). The CDR3 protein is CASSFSPPTYYGYTF.

The chain is built from TRBV14 and TRBJ1-2. CDR1 SGHDN and CDR2 FVKESK come from the germline V gene. CDR3 length: 14 amino acids. The CDR3 loop is CASSQESGFNGYTF.

The CDR3: CASSQEIWRGYEQYF. The chain employs TRBV3-1 and TRBJ2-7; TCRdb lists TRBD2, though no DNA is available to test this call. The CDR3 consists of 15 residues. CDR1 and CDR2 from the germline V gene are LGHDT and YNNKEL (reference sequence).